The 32 T cell receptor beta chains below all came from one sample that was sequenced in a study of shared clonotypes between healthy human individuals. As defined, naive CD8 cells were CD45RO-negative and positively selected for CCR7, with terminally differentiated effector memory CD45RA+ cells excluded. Repertoires were generated with immunoSEQ multiplex PCR, while TCRdb's copy carries only in-frame clones and drops some. Here the sample spans fewer than 800,000 clones, about 91% being singletons. The specimen was naive CD8+ T cells sorted from blood. Every receptor here comes from a man aged 25 to 40 in good health.

The chain combines TRBV11-2 with TRBJ2-3, with D maybe TRBD2 (6 bases). Germline V gene lookup returns CDR1 SGHAT and CDR2 FQNNGV. The V end was cut by 3 bases, the J end by 2 bases, with 21 bases between. The CDR3 has 18 residues. The DNA of the CDR3 is TGTGCCAGCAGCTTTCCCAAAATGGGGGGAGCCAACACAGATACGCAGTATTTT. This gives the protein CASSFPKMGGANTDTQYF. Variable domain in full (rest from reference TRBV11-2 and TRBJ2-3): EAGVAQSPRYKIIEKRQSVAFWCNPISGHATLYWYQQILGQGPKLLIQFQNNGVVDDSQLPKDRFSAERLKGVDSTLKIQPAKLEDSAVYLCASSFPKMGGANTDTQYFGPGTRLTVL.

The chain has TRBV9 and TRBJ2-2; D might be TRBD1 (6 bases). The germline V gene has CDR1 SGDLS and CDR2 YYNGEE. Trimming cost V 4 bases and J 0 bases, with 16 bases left between them. The CDR3 consists of 17 residues. The CDR3 region has the DNA TGTGCCAGCAGCCGCACCCGCGGACAGCCGAACACCGGGGAGCTGTTTTTT. The encoded protein is CASSRTRGQPNTGELFF.

This clone was seen a handful of times. The rearrangement links TRBV2 to TRBJ2-7; D gene ambiguous. The germline V gene encodes CDR1 SNHLY and CDR2 FYNNEI. The V gene lost 7 bases and the J gene lost 5 bases, with 18 bases spanning the gap. This CDR3 comprises 14 residues. CDR3 sequence: CASTKNLGSHEQYF. CDR3 DNA: TGTGCCAGCACCAAAAATCTAGGTTCCCACGAGCAGTACTTC.

This sequence joins TRBV29-1 and TRBJ2-1, with 7 bases fitting TRBD2. Germline loops: CDR1 SQVTM, CDR2 ANQGSEA. Losses at the gene ends were 4 bases for V and 2 bases for J; bases not matched to a gene: 2. The CDR3 loop spans 13 amino acids. CDR3 sequence reads: CSVVAGPYNEQFF. CDR3 nucleotide sequence: TGCAGCGTTGTAGCGGGCCCCTACAATGAGCAGTTCTTC.

The chain recombines TRBV19 with TRBJ2-7; tentatively, D is TRBD1 (6 bases). V lost 2 bases, J lost 6 bases, and 11 bases lay in between. Looked up from germline, CDR1 is LNHDA and CDR2 is SQIVND (reference sequence). This CDR3 is built from 13 residues. CDR3 protein: CASSIWTAGEQYF. The CDR3 DNA is TGTGCCAGTAGTATATGGACAGCCGGCGAGCAGTACTTC.

The chain couples TRBV5-4 to TRBJ2-4; D may be TRBD1 or TRBD2 (5 bases each). The CDR3 is 17 residues long. Trimming stripped 1 base from V and 0 bases from J, with 14 bases between. Germline CDR1 and CDR2: SGHNT and YYREEE (reference sequence). CDR3 nucleotide sequence: TGTGCCAGCAGCTTGCTTCAGAGGGGAGAAGCCAAAAACATTCAGTACTTC. Its translation is CASSLLQRGEAKNIQYF.

The V call is TRBV19, the J call TRBJ2-3; 8 bases line up with TRBD1. This CDR3 has 15 residues. CDR1 and CDR2 from the germline V gene are LNHDA and SQIVND (reference sequence). The junction had 4 bases not matched to a gene; V was cut back by 4 bases and J by 1 base. This chain's CDR3 is CASSTNRGGTDTQYF. The CDR3 DNA sequence: TGTGCCAGTAGTACAAACAGGGGGGGCACAGATACGCAGTATTTT.

The V call is TRBV5-5, the J call TRBJ1-1; TRBD1 aligns across 9 bases. Looked up from germline, CDR1 is SGHKS and CDR2 is YYEKEE (reference sequence). The CDR3 loop spans 19 amino acids. V lost 0 bases to trimming and J lost 4 bases; unmatched junction nucleotides: 16. This CDR3 reads CASSLALFATGGMGTEAFF. CDR3 bases: TGTGCCAGCAGCTTGGCTCTGTTCGCAACAGGGGGCATGGGCACTGAAGCTTTCTTT.

The chain combines TRBV5-6 with TRBJ2-7; 9 positions match TRBD2. The CDR3 is made up of 16 amino acids. Germline V gene lookup returns CDR1 SGHDT and CDR2 YYEEEE. Losses at the gene ends were 0 bases for V and 3 bases for J; bases not matched to a gene: 7. The CDR3 region is CASSLAGTSLGYEQYF. The CDR3 region has the DNA TGTGCCAGCAGCTTGGCCGGGACTAGCTTAGGCTACGAGCAGTACTTC.

V gene TRBV2 combines with J gene TRBJ2-2; tentatively, D is TRBD1 or TRBD2 (5 bases each). V was trimmed by 8 bases and J by 0 bases, leaving 37 bases between them. CDR3 length: 23 amino acids. The germline gives CDR1 SNHLY, CDR2 FYNNEI. The CDR3 spells CASVSGRVVRSAQSRPNTGELFF. For the CDR3, the DNA is TGTGCCAGCGTATCGGGCAGGGTAGTCCGTAGCGCCCAATCTCGACCGAACACCGGGGAGCTGTTTTTT.

This clone was observed a handful of times. J is TRBJ2-2 and V is TRBV30, with TRBD2 identical over 8 bases. V was pared by 1 base and J by 1 base, with 2 bases of the junction left unmatched. This CDR3 contains 15 residues. Per germline, CDR1 GTSNPN and CDR2 SVGIG (reference sequence). DNA of the CDR3: TGTGCCTGGAGTGGGGGACTAGAGAACACCGGGGAGCTGTTTTTT. It specifies CAWSGGLENTGELFF.

V and J are TRBV19 and TRBJ1-5, with no clear D. In germline, CDR1 is LNHDA, CDR2 SQIVND (reference sequence). The CDR3 has 13 residues. V lost 5 bases and J 3 bases, leaving 8 bases between the germline ends. CDR3 residues: CASSVGINQPQHF. The CDR3 bases are TGTGCCAGTAGTGTGGGGATCAATCAGCCCCAGCATTTT. The entire variable domain, with the rest obtained from reference TRBV19 and TRBJ1-5, is as follows: DGGITQSPKYLFRKEGQNVTLSCEQNLNHDAMYWYRQDPGQGLRLIYYSQIVNDFQKGDIAEGYSVSREKKESFPLTVTSAQKNPTAFYLCASSVGINQPQHFGDGTRLSIL.

The gene calls are TRBV5-1 and TRBJ2-1; the D is unclear. Germline loops: CDR1 SGHRS, CDR2 YFSETQ. The germline V and J ends were trimmed by 4 bases and 0 bases, with 11 bases remaining between them. The CDR3 loop spans 15 amino acids. CDR3 protein: CASSPTPSSYNEQFF. The CDR3 coding sequence is TGCGCCAGCAGCCCGACTCCGAGCTCCTACAATGAGCAGTTCTTC.

The V call is TRBV7-2, the J call TRBJ1-5, with no clear D. Per germline, CDR1 SGHTA and CDR2 FQGNSA. This CDR3 is built from 15 residues. V was shortened by 1 base and J by 7 bases, with 14 bases between the two germline ends. CDR3 coding DNA: TGTGCCAGCAGCTTAGGACGCACACTGGGCCAGCCCCAGCATTTT. Protein: CASSLGRTLGQPQHF.

The gene calls are TRBV9 and TRBJ2-3; D may be TRBD1 (5 bases). In germline, CDR1 is SGDLS, CDR2 YYNGEE. The CDR3 spans 16 residues. With 0 bases removed from V and 4 bases from J, the gap between germline ends came to 15 bases. The CDR3 nucleotides read TGTGCCAGCAGCGTAGTTTTTAGGGGCCCTGCAGATACGCAGTATTTT. Its protein product is CASSVVFRGPADTQYF.

This sequence joins TRBV5-4 and TRBJ2-5; no reliable D call. Trimming left V 4 bases short and J 0 bases short, with 10 bases between. Germline V CDR1 and CDR2: SGHNT, YYREEE (reference sequence). The CDR3 spans 14 residues. The CDR3 loop is CASSRGRDQETQYF. For the CDR3, the DNA is TGTGCCAGCAGCCGTGGCCGGGACCAAGAGACCCAGTACTTC.

About this clone: The same CDR3 can be traced to other DNA sequences in this sample. The chain combines TRBV27 with TRBJ2-2; no clear D. This CDR3 is built from 13 residues. Germline lookup yields CDR1 MNHEY and CDR2 SMNVEV (reference sequence). V was shortened by 3 bases and J by 4 bases, with 6 bases between the two germline ends. This CDR3 is CASSFGATGELFF. CDR3 DNA sequence: TGTGCCAGCAGTTTTGGTGCCACCGGGGAGCTGTTTTTT.

V and J are TRBV29-1 and TRBJ1-2, with a weak D call TRBD1 (6 bases). CDR3 length equals 11 residues. Per the germline V gene, CDR1 is SQVTM and CDR2 is ANQGSEA. V was clipped by 5 bases and J by 5 bases, with 9 bases between them. The CDR3 spells CSVRTDYGYTF. CDR3 in DNA: TGCAGCGTTCGGACAGATTATGGCTACACCTTC.

The chain is built from TRBV6-1 and TRBJ2-1; 12 bases map to TRBD1. CDR3 length: 17 amino acids. Germline-derived CDR1 and CDR2 are MNHNS and SASEGT. The J segment lost 8 bases and the V segment lost 2 bases, leaving 10 bases of the junction unmatched. For the CDR3, the DNA is TGTGCCAGCAGTGAACGCCGACGGGACAGGGGGCTCTATGAGCAGTTCTTC. As protein: CASSERRRDRGLYEQFF.

The V call is TRBV20-1, the J call TRBJ1-3; no clear D. Germline V gene lookup returns CDR1 DFQATT and CDR2 SNEGSKA (reference sequence). This CDR3 contains 11 residues. Trimming took 3 bases from V and 3 from J, leaving 3 bases between them. The CDR3 nucleotides are TGCAGTGCTAGGCTTGGAAACACCATATATTTT. It is translated as CSARLGNTIYF.

V and J are TRBV7-2 and TRBJ2-5; 12 bases are a match to TRBD2. In germline, CDR1 is SGHTA, CDR2 FQGNSA. After removal of 1 base from V and 5 bases from J, the junction contained 5 bases not matched to a gene. This CDR3 region has 16 residues. The CDR3 loop is CASSLEASGRVETQYF. CDR3 nucleotides: TGTGCCAGCAGCTTAGAGGCTAGCGGGAGGGTGGAGACCCAGTACTTC. The variable domain in full, with the rest retrieved from reference TRBV7-2 and TRBJ2-5, is GAGVSQSPSNKVTEKGKDVELRCDPISGHTALYWYRQSLGQGLEFLIYFQGNSAPDKSGLPSDRFSAERTGGSVSTLTIQRTQQEDSAVYLCASSLEASGRVETQYFGPGTRLLVL.

The V call is TRBV5-5, the J call TRBJ2-1, with D perhaps matching TRBD1 (6 bases). The CDR3 covers 14 residues. V shed 4 bases and J shed 8 bases, with 16 bases lying between them. CDR1 is SGHKS and CDR2 is YYEKEE in the germline V gene (reference sequence). CDR3 DNA sequence: TGTGCCAGCAGCCATATTACAGGGTGGGATGAGCAGTTCTTC. Protein: CASSHITGWDEQFF.

CDR3 sequence: CASSSPGHPTPSQYF. In nucleotides, the CDR3 is TGTGCCAGCAGCTCCCCGGGACACCCTACGCCGTCCCAGTACTTC. The V gene is TRBV7-9, the J gene TRBJ2-5; TRBD1 is a possible D gene (6 bases). There are 15 residues in the CDR3. V dropped 4 bases and J dropped 9 bases, with 21 bases sitting between them. CDR1 and CDR2 (germline): SEHNR, FQNEAQ (reference sequence).

V usage is TRBV9 and J usage is TRBJ2-5, with 9 bases matching TRBD2. Germline-derived CDR1 and CDR2 are SGDLS and YYNGEE. CDR3 length: 15 residues. Trimming removed 0 bases from V and 5 bases from J; junction bases left unmatched: 5. CDR3 amino acids: CASSVEGLAGETQYF. The CDR3 DNA sequence: TGTGCCAGCAGCGTAGAGGGGCTAGCGGGGGAGACCCAGTACTTC.

As regards this clone: The sample contains more than one DNA sequence encoding this CDR3. The chain uses TRBV14 and TRBJ2-7; weak D call: TRBD2 (5 bases). Per germline, CDR1 SGHDN and CDR2 FVKESK. Trimming pared 1 base from V and 2 bases from J, leaving 9 bases between. The CDR3 is made up of 14 amino acids. This CDR3 reads CASSQGSGPYEQYF. For the CDR3, the DNA is TGTGCCAGCAGCCAAGGGAGCGGCCCCTACGAGCAGTACTTC.

The CDR3 loop is CASSHPGATDTQYF. The CDR3 DNA is TGCGCCAGCAGCCACCCCGGGGCCACAGATACGCAGTATTTT. This sequence joins TRBV4-3 and TRBJ2-3; possibly TRBD1 or TRBD2 for D (5 bases each). Trimming took 3 bases from V and 2 from J, leaving 9 bases between them. The CDR3 totals 14 residues. CDR1 is LGHNA, CDR2 YSLEER, per germline.

This chain uses TRBV27 with TRBJ2-1; D remains unclear. This CDR3 region has 16 residues. The V and J ends lost 0 bases and 3 bases respectively, with 12 bases between them. CDR1 is MNHEY and CDR2 is SMNVEV in the germline V gene (reference sequence). The CDR3, as DNA: TGTGCCAGCAGTTTATCTATCGAAATCGTCTACAATGAGCAGTTCTTC. Protein sequence: CASSLSIEIVYNEQFF.

The chain has TRBV7-8 and TRBJ2-2, with 14 bases fitting TRBD2. This CDR3 region has 19 residues. The germline CDR1 and CDR2 sequences are SGHVS and FQNEAQ. V gave up 5 bases and J gave up 1 base; unmatched junction bases: 9. The CDR3 region is CASSNQGLAGALNTGELFF. In DNA, the CDR3 is TGTGCCAGCAGCAACCAGGGACTAGCGGGAGCGCTGAACACCGGGGAGCTGTTTTTT.

The rearrangement uses TRBV14 and TRBJ2-3, with D unresolved. V lost 0 bases to trimming and J lost 0 bases, with 7 bases between them. The germline V gene has CDR1 SGHDN and CDR2 FVKESK. The CDR3 contains 15 residues. The CDR3 DNA is TGTGCCAGCAGCCAAGACCTCTCTAGCACAGATACGCAGTATTTT. This sequence encodes CASSQDLSSTDTQYF.

The chain has TRBV28 and TRBJ2-3, with 13 bases identical to TRBD2. This CDR3 contains 23 residues. Per the germline V gene, CDR1 is MDHEN and CDR2 is SYDVKM. J lost 4 bases, V lost 3 bases, and 25 bases had no gene match. The CDR3 DNA follows: TGTGCCAGCAGTTTCCCTCCGCAACGCCACCCGGGACTAGCGGGACAGGCTGCAGATACGCAGTATTTT. This gives the protein CASSFPPQRHPGLAGQAADTQYF.

The chain couples TRBV11-2 to TRBJ2-1; 8 bases agree with TRBD1. There are 14 residues in the CDR3. The V and J ends lost 5 bases and 7 bases, in that order; junction bases with no gene match: 7. From germline, CDR1 is SGHAT and CDR2 FQNNGV. CDR3 nucleotide sequence: TGTGCCAGCAGCACGGGACAGGCCTTGAATGAGCAGTTCTTC. Translated: CASSTGQALNEQFF.

The V call is TRBV2, the J call TRBJ1-4, with 7 bases that match TRBD1. The CDR3 extends over 15 amino acids. V lost 4 bases and J lost 10; bases outside the gene matches: 12. In germline, CDR1 is SNHLY, CDR2 FYNNEI. The CDR3 loop reads CASSASTGSRGKLFF. CDR3 nucleotides: TGTGCCAGCAGTGCCTCGACAGGGAGTCGGGGAAAACTGTTTTTT.